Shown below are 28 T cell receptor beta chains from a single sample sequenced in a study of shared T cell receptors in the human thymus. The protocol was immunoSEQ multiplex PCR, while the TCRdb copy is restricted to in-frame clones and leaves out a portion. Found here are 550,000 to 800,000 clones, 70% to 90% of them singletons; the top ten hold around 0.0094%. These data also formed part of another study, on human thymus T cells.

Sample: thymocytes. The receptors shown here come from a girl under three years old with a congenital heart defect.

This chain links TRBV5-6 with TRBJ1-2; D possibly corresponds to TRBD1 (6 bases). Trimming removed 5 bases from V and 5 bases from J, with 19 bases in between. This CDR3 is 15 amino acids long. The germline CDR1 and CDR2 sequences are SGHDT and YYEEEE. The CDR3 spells CASRHGQLVGYGYTF. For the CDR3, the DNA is TGTGCCAGCAGACACGGACAGCTAGTAGGGTATGGCTACACCTTC.

The CDR3 protein is CASSQDRLEHEQFF. The DNA for the CDR3 is TGCGCCAGCAGCCAAGATAGACTCGAGCATGAGCAGTTCTTC. This sequence joins TRBV4-3 and TRBJ2-1; D is unresolved. CDR1 and CDR2 (germline): LGHNA, YSLEER. Trimming took 0 bases from V and 8 from J, leaving 11 bases between them. The length of the CDR3 is 14 residues.

CDR3 bases: TGTGCCAGCACAGACAGGGCCCTCAAGACCCAGTACTTC. Translation gives CASTDRALKTQYF. The chain is built from TRBV11-3 and TRBJ2-5; 7 bases are shared with TRBD1. This CDR3 region has 13 residues. V dropped 7 bases and J dropped 6; count of bases not matched to a gene: 8. In germline, CDR1 is SGHNT, CDR2 YENEEA.

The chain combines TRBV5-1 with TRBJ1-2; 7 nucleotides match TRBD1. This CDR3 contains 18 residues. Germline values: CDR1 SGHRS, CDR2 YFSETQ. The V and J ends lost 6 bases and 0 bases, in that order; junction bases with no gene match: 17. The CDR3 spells CASNPHLRRDRSNYGYTF. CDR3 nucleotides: TGCGCCAGCAACCCCCACCTGAGACGGGACAGATCTAACTATGGCTACACCTTC. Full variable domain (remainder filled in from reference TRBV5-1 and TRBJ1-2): KAGVTQTPRYLIKTRGQQVTLSCSPISGHRSVSWYQQTPGQGLQFLFEYFSETQRNKGNFPGRFSGRQFSNSRSEMNVSTLELGDSALYLCASNPHLRRDRSNYGYTFGSGTRLTVV.

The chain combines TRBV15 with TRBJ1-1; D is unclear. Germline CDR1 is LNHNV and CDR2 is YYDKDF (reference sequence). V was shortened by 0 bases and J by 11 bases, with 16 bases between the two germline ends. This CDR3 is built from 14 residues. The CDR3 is CATSRDGLGRRAFF. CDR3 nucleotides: TGTGCCACCAGCAGAGACGGTTTGGGCAGACGGGCTTTCTTT. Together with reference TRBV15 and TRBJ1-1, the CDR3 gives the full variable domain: DAMVIQNPRYQVTQFGKPVTLSCSQTLNHNVMYWYQQKSSQAPKLLFHYYDKDFNNEADTPDNFQSRRPNTSFCFLDIRSPGLGDTAMYLCATSRDGLGRRAFFGQGTRLTVV.

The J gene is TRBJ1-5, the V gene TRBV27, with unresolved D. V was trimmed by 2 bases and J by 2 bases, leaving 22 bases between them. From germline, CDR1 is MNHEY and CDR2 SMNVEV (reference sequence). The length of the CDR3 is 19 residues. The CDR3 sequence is CASSLRKGGIHGRNQPQHF. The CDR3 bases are TGTGCCAGCAGTTTAAGGAAGGGAGGGATACACGGCCGCAATCAGCCCCAGCATTTT.

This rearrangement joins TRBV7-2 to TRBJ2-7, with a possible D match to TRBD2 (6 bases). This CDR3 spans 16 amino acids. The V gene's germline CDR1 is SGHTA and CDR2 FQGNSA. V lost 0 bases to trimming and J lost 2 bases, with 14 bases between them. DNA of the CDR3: TGTGCCAGCAGCTTAGCCCTGGAGGGACTCCCCTACGAGCAGTACTTC. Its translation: CASSLALEGLPYEQYF.

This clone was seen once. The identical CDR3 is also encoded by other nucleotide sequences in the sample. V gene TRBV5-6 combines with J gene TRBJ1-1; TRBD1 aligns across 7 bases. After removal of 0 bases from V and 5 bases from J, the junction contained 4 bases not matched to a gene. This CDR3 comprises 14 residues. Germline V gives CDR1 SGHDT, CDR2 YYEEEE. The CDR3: CASSLGQGGTEAFF. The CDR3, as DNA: TGTGCCAGCAGCTTGGGACAGGGAGGTACTGAAGCTTTCTTT. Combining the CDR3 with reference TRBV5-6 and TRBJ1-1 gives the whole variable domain DAGVTQSPTHLIKTRGQQVTLRCSPKSGHDTVSWYQQALGQGPQFIFQYYEEEERQRGNFPDRFSGHQFPNYSSELNVNALLLGDSALYLCASSLGQGGTEAFFGQGTRLTVV.

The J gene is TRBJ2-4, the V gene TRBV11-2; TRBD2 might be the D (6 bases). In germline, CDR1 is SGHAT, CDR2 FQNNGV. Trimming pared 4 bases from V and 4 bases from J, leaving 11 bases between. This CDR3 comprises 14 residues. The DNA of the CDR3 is TGTGCCAGCAGCTCAATACGGGAGAAAAACATTCAGTACTTC. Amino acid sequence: CASSSIREKNIQYF.

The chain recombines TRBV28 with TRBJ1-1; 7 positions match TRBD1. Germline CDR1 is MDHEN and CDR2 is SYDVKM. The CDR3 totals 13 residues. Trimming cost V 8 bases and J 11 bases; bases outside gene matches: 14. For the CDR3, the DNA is TGTGCCAGCGCTTCACCAAACAGGGGAACGGCTTTCTTT. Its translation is CASASPNRGTAFF.

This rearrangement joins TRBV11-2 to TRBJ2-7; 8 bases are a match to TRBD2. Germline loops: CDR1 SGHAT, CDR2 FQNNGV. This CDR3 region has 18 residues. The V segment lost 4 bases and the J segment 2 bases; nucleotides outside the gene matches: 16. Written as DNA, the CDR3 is TGTGCCAGCAGCTCCCTCTATGATCGGGGGGGCCGTCCCTACGAGCAGTACTTC. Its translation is CASSSLYDRGGRPYEQYF. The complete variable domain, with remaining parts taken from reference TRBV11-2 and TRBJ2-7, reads EAGVAQSPRYKIIEKRQSVAFWCNPISGHATLYWYQQILGQGPKLLIQFQNNGVVDDSQLPKDRFSAERLKGVDSTLKIQPAKLEDSAVYLCASSSLYDRGGRPYEQYFGPGTRLTVT.

The CDR3 here is CASRGASLSYTF. As DNA, the CDR3 is TGTGCCAGCAGAGGGGCCAGCTTGAGCTACACCTTC. This chain links TRBV2 with TRBJ1-2; a weak D match, TRBD1 (5 bases). The germline V gene encodes CDR1 SNHLY and CDR2 FYNNEI. The V gene lost 6 bases and the J gene lost 9 bases, with 14 bases spanning the gap. The CDR3 is 12 residues long.

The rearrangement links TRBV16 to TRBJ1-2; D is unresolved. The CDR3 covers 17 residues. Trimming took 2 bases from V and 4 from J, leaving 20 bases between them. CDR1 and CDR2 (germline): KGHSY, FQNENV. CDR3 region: CASSQILGRALGYGYTF. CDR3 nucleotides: TGTGCCAGCAGCCAAATCCTGGGGAGGGCGCTTGGCTATGGCTACACCTTC.

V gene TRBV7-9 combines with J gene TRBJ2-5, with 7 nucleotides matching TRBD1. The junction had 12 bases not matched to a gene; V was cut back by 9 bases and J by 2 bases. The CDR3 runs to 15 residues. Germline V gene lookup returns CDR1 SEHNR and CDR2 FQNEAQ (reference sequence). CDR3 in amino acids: CASAPGDRAQETQYF. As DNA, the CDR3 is TGTGCCAGTGCCCCCGGCGACAGGGCTCAAGAGACCCAGTACTTC. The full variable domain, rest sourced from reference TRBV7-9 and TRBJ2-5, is DTGVSQNPRHKITKRGQNVTFRCDPISEHNRLYWYRQTLGQGPEFLTYFQNEAQLEKSRLLSDRFSAERPKGSFSTLEIQRTEQGDSAMYLCASAPGDRAQETQYFGPGTRLLVL.

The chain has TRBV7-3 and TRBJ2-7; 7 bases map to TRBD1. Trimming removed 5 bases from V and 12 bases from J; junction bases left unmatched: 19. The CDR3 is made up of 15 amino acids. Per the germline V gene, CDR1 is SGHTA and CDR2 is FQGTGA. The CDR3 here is CASSPRQGIAVWPYF. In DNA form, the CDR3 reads TGTGCCAGCAGCCCCAGACAGGGAATCGCGGTCTGGCCGTACTTC.

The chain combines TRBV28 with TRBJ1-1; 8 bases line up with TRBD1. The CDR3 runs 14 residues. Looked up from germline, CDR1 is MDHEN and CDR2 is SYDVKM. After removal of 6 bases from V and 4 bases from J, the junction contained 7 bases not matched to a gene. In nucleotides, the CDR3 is TGTGCCAGCAGCGCCCGACAGGGGCCCACTGAAGCTTTCTTT. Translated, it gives CASSARQGPTEAFF.

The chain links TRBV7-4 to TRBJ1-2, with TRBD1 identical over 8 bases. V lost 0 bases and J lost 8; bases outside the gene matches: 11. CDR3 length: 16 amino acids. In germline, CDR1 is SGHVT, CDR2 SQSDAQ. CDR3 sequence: CASSLAEPGQGGGYTF. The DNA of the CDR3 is TGTGCCAGCAGCTTAGCGGAACCCGGACAGGGCGGGGGCTACACCTTC.

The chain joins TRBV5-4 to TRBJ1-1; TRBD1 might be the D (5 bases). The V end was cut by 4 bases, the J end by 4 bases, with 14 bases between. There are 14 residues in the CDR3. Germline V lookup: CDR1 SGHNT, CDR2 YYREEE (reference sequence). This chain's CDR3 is CASSDPGGGTEAFF. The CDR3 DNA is TGTGCCAGCAGCGACCCCGGGGGGGGCACTGAAGCTTTCTTT.

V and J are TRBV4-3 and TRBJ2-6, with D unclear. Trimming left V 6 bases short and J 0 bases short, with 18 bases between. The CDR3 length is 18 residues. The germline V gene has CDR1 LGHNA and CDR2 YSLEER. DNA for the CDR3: TGCGCCAGCAGTCCCTCTGGCGGTTTCAGCTCTGGGGCCAACGTCCTGACTTTC. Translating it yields CASSPSGGFSSGANVLTF.

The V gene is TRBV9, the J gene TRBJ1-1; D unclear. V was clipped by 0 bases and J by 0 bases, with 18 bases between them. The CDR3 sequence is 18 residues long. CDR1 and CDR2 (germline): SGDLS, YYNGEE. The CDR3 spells CASSVAVGPKFMNTEAFF. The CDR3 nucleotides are TGTGCCAGCAGCGTAGCTGTTGGGCCTAAATTCATGAACACTGAAGCTTTCTTT.

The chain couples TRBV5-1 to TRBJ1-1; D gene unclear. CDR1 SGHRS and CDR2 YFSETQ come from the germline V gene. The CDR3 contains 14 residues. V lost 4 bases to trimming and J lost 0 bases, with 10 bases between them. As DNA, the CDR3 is TGCGCCAGCAGCCCGTTCGAGGTGAACACTGAAGCTTTCTTT. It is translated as CASSPFEVNTEAFF.

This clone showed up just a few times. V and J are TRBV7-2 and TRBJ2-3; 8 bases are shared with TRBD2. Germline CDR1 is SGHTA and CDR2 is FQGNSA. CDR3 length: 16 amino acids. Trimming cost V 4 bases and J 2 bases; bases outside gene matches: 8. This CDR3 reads CASSSTGTRVTDTQYF. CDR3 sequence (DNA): TGTGCCAGCAGCTCCACCGGGACTAGGGTCACAGATACGCAGTATTTT.

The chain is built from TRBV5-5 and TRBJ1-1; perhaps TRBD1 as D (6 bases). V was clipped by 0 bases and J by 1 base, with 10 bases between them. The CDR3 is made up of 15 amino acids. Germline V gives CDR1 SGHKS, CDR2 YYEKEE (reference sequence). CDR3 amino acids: CASSLGAGANTEAFF. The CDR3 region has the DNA TGTGCCAGCAGCTTGGGCGCGGGGGCGAACACTGAAGCTTTCTTT.

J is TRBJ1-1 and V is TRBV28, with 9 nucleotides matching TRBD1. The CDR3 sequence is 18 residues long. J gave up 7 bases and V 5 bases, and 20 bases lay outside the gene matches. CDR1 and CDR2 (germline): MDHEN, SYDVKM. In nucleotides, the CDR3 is TGTGCCAGCAGTCCAAACGACAACCTTCGGGACAGGGCTTTTGAAGCTTTCTTT. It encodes CASSPNDNLRDRAFEAFF. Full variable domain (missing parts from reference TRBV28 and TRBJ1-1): DVKVTQSSRYLVKRTGEKVFLECVQDMDHENMFWYRQDPGLGLRLIYFSYDVKMKEKGDIPEGYSVSREKKERFSLILESASTNQTSMYLCASSPNDNLRDRAFEAFFGQGTRLTVV.

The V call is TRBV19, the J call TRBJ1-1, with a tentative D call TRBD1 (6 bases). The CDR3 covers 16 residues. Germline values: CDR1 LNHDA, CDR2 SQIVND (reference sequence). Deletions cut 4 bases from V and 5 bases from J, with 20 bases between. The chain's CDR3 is CASSNPKQGPGTEAFF. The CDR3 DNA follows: TGTGCCAGTAGTAACCCGAAACAGGGCCCAGGGACTGAAGCTTTCTTT.

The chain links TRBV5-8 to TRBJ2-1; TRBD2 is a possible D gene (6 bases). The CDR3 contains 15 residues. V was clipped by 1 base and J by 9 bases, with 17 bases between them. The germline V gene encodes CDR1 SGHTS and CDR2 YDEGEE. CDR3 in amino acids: CASSLRRAQGSEQFF. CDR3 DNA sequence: TGTGCCAGCAGCTTGAGGAGGGCCCAGGGTTCTGAGCAGTTCTTC.

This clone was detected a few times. This CDR3 reads CASRPSRFYGYTF. DNA of the CDR3: TGTGCCAGCCGTCCAAGTCGGTTCTATGGCTACACCTTC. V gene TRBV27 combines with J gene TRBJ1-2, with unresolved D. The V gene's germline CDR1 is MNHEY and CDR2 SMNVEV (reference sequence). Trimming left V 8 bases short and J 4 bases short, with 14 bases between. The CDR3 runs to 13 residues.

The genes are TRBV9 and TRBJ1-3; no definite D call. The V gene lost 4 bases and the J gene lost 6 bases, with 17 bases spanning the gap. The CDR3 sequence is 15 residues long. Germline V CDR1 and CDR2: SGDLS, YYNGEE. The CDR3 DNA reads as TGTGCCAGCAGCCCTCTTGCCGACGGAGAAAACACCATATATTTT. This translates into CASSPLADGENTIYF.